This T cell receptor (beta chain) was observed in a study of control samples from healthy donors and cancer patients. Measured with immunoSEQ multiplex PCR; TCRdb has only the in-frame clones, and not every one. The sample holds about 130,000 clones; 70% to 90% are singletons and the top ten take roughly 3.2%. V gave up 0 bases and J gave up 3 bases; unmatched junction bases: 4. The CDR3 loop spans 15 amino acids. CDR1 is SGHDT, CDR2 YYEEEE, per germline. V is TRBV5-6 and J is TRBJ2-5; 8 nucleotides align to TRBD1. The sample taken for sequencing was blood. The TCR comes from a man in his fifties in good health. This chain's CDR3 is CASSLAGTGEETQYF. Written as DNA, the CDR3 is TGTGCCAGCAGCTTGGCCGGGACAGGAGAAGAGACCCAGTACTTC.